This T cell receptor (beta chain) comes out of a study of T cell responses to AZD1222 COVID-19 vaccine. Study results and limitations: Dominant at 160-218 and 743-854, vaccine-associated CD4 TCRs also spanned spike. Among spike-specific TCRs, nearly half reportedly target unmutated variant regions. In a largely white British group with more females than males, clonal diversity was possibly underestimated.

The CDR3 sequence is 17 residues long. Trimming left V 2 bases short and J 1 base short, with 12 bases between. Germline CDR1 is MNHEY and CDR2 is SMNVEV (reference sequence). Concerning this clone: Its antigen is as yet unknown.

The assay was immunoSEQ multiplex PCR, and TCRdb's table has in-frame clones only and misses some. This sample carries about 85,000 clones, more than 75% of them seen once, and the ten largest clones take approximately 3%. The source is an adult in good health. V and J are TRBV27 and TRBJ2-6; D is possibly TRBD1 (5 bases). Source: peripheral blood, taken on day 0 of AZD1222 vaccination. The CDR3 region has the DNA TGTGCCAGCAGTTTACAGACAGCCCCGTCTGGGGCCAACGTCCTGACTTTC. The encoded protein is CASSLQTAPSGANVLTF.